The clone carrying this T cell receptor beta chain was observed a handful of times. Antigen unknown. This sample stems from a study of identical twins. TCRdb re-analysed the 5' RACE reads in MiXCR, keeping a single row per CDR3 protein. There are fewer than 650,000 distinct CDR3 sequences in the sample; roughly 6.6% occur only once, and around 1.6% lies in the top ten. General observations from the study: Out-of-frame alpha sequences common to twins exhibited a surplus of low generation probability. Cross-sectional statistics underpinned the conclusions; the same donors were not followed.

This CDR3 comprises 13 residues. CDR1 is DFQATT, CDR2 SNEGSKA, per germline (reference sequence). With 5 bases removed from V and 6 bases from J, the gap between germline ends came to 14 bases. The sample was also reused in another study, on yellow fever vaccine responses in identical twins.

V and J are TRBV20-1 and TRBJ2-1; D call uncertain. The sample consisted of PBMCs. This TCR came from a woman aged 18-29 years in good health. In nucleotides, the CDR3 is TGCAGTGCTCCCCTTCCGGGCCTCAATGAGCAGTTCTTC. Translation gives CSAPLPGLNEQFF.